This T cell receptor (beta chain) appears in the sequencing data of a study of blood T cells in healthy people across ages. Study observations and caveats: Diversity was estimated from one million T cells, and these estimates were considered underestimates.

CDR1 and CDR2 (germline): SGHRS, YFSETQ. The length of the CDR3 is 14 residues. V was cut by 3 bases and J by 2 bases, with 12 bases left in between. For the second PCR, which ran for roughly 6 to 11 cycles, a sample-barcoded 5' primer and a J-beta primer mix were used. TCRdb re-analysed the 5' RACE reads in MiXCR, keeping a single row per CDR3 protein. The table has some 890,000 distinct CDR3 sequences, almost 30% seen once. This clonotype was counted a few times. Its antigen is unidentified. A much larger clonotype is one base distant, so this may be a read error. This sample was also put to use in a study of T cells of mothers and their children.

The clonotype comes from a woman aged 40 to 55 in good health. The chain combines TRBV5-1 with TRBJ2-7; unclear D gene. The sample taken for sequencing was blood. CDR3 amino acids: CASSWRGRAYEQYF. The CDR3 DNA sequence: TGCGCCAGCAGCTGGAGAGGCAGAGCCTACGAGCAGTACTTC.